This TCR beta chain was identified in a study of blood T cell repertoires in COVID-19. This table comes from immunoSEQ multiplex PCR, and its TCRdb copy is limited to in-frame clones, with some not included. The table includes 55,000 to 65,000 clones, 87% detected once. The CDR3 has 12 residues. V was trimmed by 7 bases and J by 12 bases, leaving 16 bases between them. Germline CDR1 is SNHLY and CDR2 is FYNNEI. Sequencing used peripheral blood. The receptor's source is a man in his 60s with active or convalescent COVID-19. The V and J genes are TRBV2 and TRBJ2-1; a weak D match, TRBD2 (5 bases). The CDR3 DNA reads TGTGCCAGCATAGATTCCGGGGTTCGGCAGTTCTTC. It specifies CASIDSGVRQFF.